These 11 T cell receptor beta chains were all obtained from the same sample, sequenced in a study of blood T cells in healthy people across ages. Through a sample-barcoded 5' primer and a J-beta primer mix, a second PCR was run for roughly 7 to 12 cycles. MiXCR, applied by TCRdb to the 5' RACE reads, yields one record per CDR3 protein. The sample records over a million distinct CDR3 sequences, around 25% being singletons. These data are also associated with another study on T cells of mothers and their children.

Sequencing was done on a sample of blood. The receptors stem from a girl aged 2 to 9 in good health.

This clonotype was seen a handful of times. The J gene is TRBJ2-6, the V gene TRBV5-1, with D unresolved. Germline V gives CDR1 SGHRS, CDR2 YFSETQ. V was cut by 2 bases and J by 0 bases, with 6 bases left in between. This CDR3 comprises 15 residues. Written as DNA, the CDR3 is TGCGCCAGCAGCTTCTACAGCTCTGGGGCCAACGTCCTGACTTTC. Amino acid sequence: CASSFYSSGANVLTF.

J is TRBJ1-2 and V is TRBV29-1; D gene ambiguous. Trimming left V 1 base short and J 4 bases short, with 7 bases between. The CDR3 covers 12 residues. CDR1 SQVTM and CDR2 ANQGSEA come from the germline V gene. CDR3 coding DNA: TGCAGCGTTGAAGGTGATGGCTATGGCTACACCTTC. This gives the protein CSVEGDGYGYTF.

The chain has TRBV28 and TRBJ1-2; D gene unclear. The CDR3 runs to 14 residues. Germline-derived CDR1 and CDR2 are MDHEN and SYDVKM. Between the trimmed V and J ends, which lost 4 bases and 4 bases, there was a span of 13 bases. This chain's CDR3 is CASSYGIGPYGYTF. Here the CDR3 DNA reads TGTGCCAGCAGTTATGGGATCGGGCCCTATGGCTACACCTTC.

The table lists this clonotype with a few counts. This chain links TRBV5-5 with TRBJ1-2; 7 bases align to TRBD1. The CDR3 totals 13 residues. The germline gives CDR1 SGHKS, CDR2 YYEKEE (reference sequence). Trimming cost V 2 bases and J 8 bases; bases outside gene matches: 6. The CDR3 spells CASSFAGGEGYTF. CDR3 sequence (DNA): TGTGCCAGCAGCTTCGCAGGGGGTGAGGGCTACACCTTC.

The chain is built from TRBV7-2 and TRBJ2-2; no clear D gene. This CDR3 has 15 amino acids. Trimming removed 6 bases at V and 0 bases at J, with 11 bases between. The germline CDR1 and CDR2 sequences are SGHTA and FQGNSA. This chain's CDR3 is CASRSGLTNTGELFF. In DNA, the CDR3 is TGTGCCAGCAGGTCCGGGTTAACGAACACCGGGGAGCTGTTTTTT.

The gene calls are TRBV11-2 and TRBJ2-1, with D uncertain. The DNA end lines up better with TRBJ2-5; the J call may be wrong. Germline V gene sequence: CDR1 SGHAT, CDR2 FQNNGV. There are 17 residues in the CDR3. DNA of the CDR3: TGTGCCAGCAGCTCCACTCCCGACTTCACTATACAAGAGACCCAGTACTTC. This translates into CASSSTPDFTIQETQYF.

Only a few counts were recorded for this clonotype. The chain uses TRBV7-2 and TRBJ2-5; 7 positions match TRBD2. The J call is in doubt because the DNA end fits TRBJ2-1 better. CDR3 length: 14 residues. Germline loops: CDR1 SGHTA, CDR2 FQGNSA. CDR3 bases: TGTGCCAGCAGCGGACAAAGCGGGGACAATGAGCAGTTCTTC. Protein product: CASSGQSGDNEQFF.

The rearrangement links TRBV6-6 to TRBJ1-1; D gene uncertain. Germline CDR1 MNHNY, CDR2 SVGAGI (reference sequence). The CDR3 runs to 13 residues. The V end was cut by 9 bases, the J end by 3 bases, with 14 bases between. CDR3 DNA sequence: TGTGCCAGTAGTACGGGGAGATACACTGAAGCTTTCTTT. It yields the protein CASSTGRYTEAFF.

This clonotype was counted a few times. CDR3 region: CSVEEEWESRQTQYF. In DNA form, the CDR3 reads TGCAGCGTTGAAGAGGAATGGGAAAGTCGGCAGACCCAGTACTTC. V gene TRBV29-1 combines with J gene TRBJ2-5; D is undetermined. CDR1 and CDR2 (germline): SQVTM, ANQGSEA. V shed 0 bases and J shed 6 bases, with 17 bases lying between them. The CDR3 consists of 15 residues.

The V call is TRBV29-1, the J call TRBJ1-2; TRBD1 might be the D (5 bases). Germline V gene sequence: CDR1 SQVTM, CDR2 ANQGSEA. This CDR3 is built from 16 residues. With 6 bases removed from V and 0 bases from J, the gap between germline ends came to 20 bases. CDR3 coding DNA: TGCAGCGTCTCCGGGGCAGGCAAATCTTCTAACTATGGCTACACCTTC. This sequence encodes CSVSGAGKSSNYGYTF. Complete variable domain (other parts from reference TRBV29-1 and TRBJ1-2): SAVISQKPSRDICQRGTSLTIQCQVDSQVTMMFWYRQQPGQSLTLIATANQGSEATYESGFVIDKFPISRPNLTFSTLTVSNMSPEDSSIYLCSVSGAGKSSNYGYTFGSGTRLTVV.

The chain links TRBV10-3 to TRBJ1-3, with TRBD1 as a possible D gene (6 bases). Germline V gene lookup returns CDR1 ENHRY and CDR2 SYGVKD. V lost 9 bases, J lost 4 bases, and 13 bases lay in between. CDR3 length: 13 residues. The CDR3 nucleotides are TGTGCCATATACAGGGAAACCGGAAACACCATATATTTT. It translates to CAIYRETGNTIYF.